Listed below are T cell receptor beta chains from one sample, sequenced in a study of CD8+ T cells in alopecia areata. Generated by immunoSEQ multiplex PCR, the TCRdb table keeps only in-frame clones and is missing some. The repertoire holds 98,000 or so clones, with approximately 59% as singletons. The sequenced material came from CD8+ T cells sorted from blood. These receptors came from a human donor in good health. The CDR3 runs from the conserved cysteine through the conserved F or W. A D gene is named only where the DNA matches it firmly. A row's size may be missing; if present it is once, few, many or a size class.

>-|TRBJ2-7|TRBV6-6|-
TGTGCCAGCAGTTACAGTGCAAGCCTGCAGTACTTC
CASSYSASLQYF
>-|TRBJ2-6|TRBV28|-
TGTGCCAGCAGTCAGGAGATAGTGGGGGCCAACGTCCTGACTTTC
CASSQEIVGANVLTF
>few|TRBJ2-5|TRBV29-1|-
TGCAGCGTTGAGGGAATAGGGGGTAGCGAGACCCAGTACTTC
CSVEGIGGSETQYF
>-|TRBJ2-5|TRBV19|-
TGTGCCAGTAGCAGGACTGTCGGGGAGCTTTGGACCCAGTACTTC
CASSRTVGELWTQYF
>few|TRBJ2-7|TRBV28|TRBD1
TGTGCCAGCAGTGACACGGGACAGGGGGCGAGCGAGCAGTACTTC
CASSDTGQGASEQYF
>few|TRBJ2-7|TRBV7-8|-
TGTGCCAGCAGCCCATTTAGTGGCTACGAGCAGTACTTC
CASSPFSGYEQYF
>once|TRBJ1-4|TRBV4-2|-
TGTGCCAGCAGCCGGAGCGGGGTGGATGAAAAACTGTTTTTT
CASSRSGVDEKLFF
>-|TRBJ2-5|TRBV7-9|-
TGTGCCAGCAGCTCCGGGCGGCCGCAAGAGACCCAGTACTTC
CASSSGRPQETQYF
>-|TRBJ1-2|TRBV7-9|-
TGTGCCAGCAGTGACAGAGGACCAAGTAACTATGGCTACACCTTC
CASSDRGPSNYGYTF
>-|TRBJ1-5|TRBV5-6|-
TGTGCCAGCAGCTTCTCCGGCTATAGCAATCAGCCCCAGCATTTT
CASSFSGYSNQPQHF
>-|TRBJ2-2|TRBV11-1|-
TGTGCCAGCAGCTCCTCTATCGGGGAGCTGTTTTTT
CASSSSIGELFF
>few|TRBJ2-3|TRBV28|TRBD1
TGTGCCAGCAGTTGGGACAGGGGAGGGGATACGCAGTATTTT
CASSWDRGGDTQYF
>few|TRBJ2-4|TRBV18|-
TGTGCCAGCTCAACTACTTCAGGGGTGGCCAAAAACATTCAGTACTTC
CASSTTSGVAKNIQYF
>few|TRBJ2-5|TRBV5-6|-
TGTGCCAGCAGCTTGGGGGCAGGATGGGCCTACTTC
CASSLGAGWAYF
>-|TRBJ2-3|TRBV6-1|-
TGTGCCAGCAGTGTGGCGGTGGAATCGGGGGATACGCAGTATTTT
CASSVAVESGDTQYF
>-|TRBJ1-5|TRBV6-5|-
TGTGCCAGTGGGGTAGGGTTCGGCAATCAGCCCCAGCATTTT
CASGVGFGNQPQHF
>-|TRBJ2-7|TRBV4-2|-
TGTGCCAGCAGCCAAGAGGGAAAGGGAGATAGCTACTACGAGCAGTACTTC
CASSQEGKGDSYYEQYF
>-|TRBJ2-4|TRBV28|-
TGTGCCAGCAGCCCCTTCGTGGGATTGAACATTCAGTACTTC
CASSPFVGLNIQYF
>-|TRBJ2-7|TRBV19|-
TGTGCCAGTAGGGACCTAGCTCAGTACGAGCAGTACTTC
CASRDLAQYEQYF
>-|TRBJ2-2|TRBV6-5|TRBD2
TGTGCCAGCAGTTACCCGACTAGCGGGGGGGCCGGGGAGCTGTTTTTT
CASSYPTSGGAGELFF
>few|TRBJ1-1|TRBV6-5|-
TGTGCCAGCAGCCGCGACGGGAGCGGGTTTTTTGAAGCTTTCTTT
CASSRDGSGFFEAFF
>few|TRBJ1-1|TRBV27|-
TGTGCCAGCAGTTTATGGGGGAACACTGAAGCTTTCTTT
CASSLWGNTEAFF
>-|TRBJ2-3|TRBV5-6|-
TGTGCCAGCAGCTTATCTCCAAGCACAGATACGCAGTATTTT
CASSLSPSTDTQYF
>-|TRBJ2-7|TRBV11-2|-
TGTGCCAGCAGCTTCGAATCGGTGCGGGCCTACTCCTACGAGCAGTACTTC
CASSFESVRAYSYEQYF
>-|TRBJ2-7|TRBV13|TRBD1
TGTGCCAGCAGCTTCCGGGACAGGGGCCACGAGCAGTACTTC
CASSFRDRGHEQYF
>-|TRBJ2-7|TRBV11-1|-
TGTGCCAGCAGCTTAGCTGGAGGGATAGGCTCCTACGAGCAGTACTTC
CASSLAGGIGSYEQYF
>-|TRBJ1-5|TRBV6-5|-
TGTGCCAGCAGTTACTCGAGGTATCAGCCCCAGCATTTT
CASSYSRYQPQHF
>-|TRBJ2-3|TRBV7-9|TRBD2
TGTGCCAGCAGCCGTACGGGGGGACGCACAGATACGCAGTATTTT
CASSRTGGRTDTQYF
>-|TRBJ2-2|TRBV7-6|-
TGTGCCAGCAGCTTAGCCTGGCCGGGTAACACCGGGGAGCTGTTTTTT
CASSLAWPGNTGELFF
>few|TRBJ2-1|TRBV27|TRBD2
TGTGCCAGCAGTTTCCTCCGTAGCGGGGGGCCCCATGAGCAGTTCTTC
CASSFLRSGGPHEQFF
>-|TRBJ1-5|TRBV27|-
TGTGCCAGCAGTCTATCAGCGGGAAGCAATCAGCCCCAGCATTTT
CASSLSAGSNQPQHF
>-|TRBJ2-3|TRBV19|-
TGTGCCAGCAGCCCGAGGACGGTTGCAGATACGCAGTATTTT
CASSPRTVADTQYF
>-|TRBJ2-3|TRBV30|-
TGTGCCTGGAGTGTAGTTGGAGATACGCAGTATTTT
CAWSVVGDTQYF
>few|TRBJ2-1|TRBV13|-
TGTGCCAGCAGCTTGTCGACTACCACCTCCTACAATGAGCAGTTCTTC
CASSLSTTTSYNEQFF
>-|TRBJ2-2|TRBV30|-
TGTGCCTGGAGTGTTATGATTCCGGGCACCGGGGAGCTGTTTTTT
CAWSVMIPGTGELFF
>-|TRBJ1-1|TRBV29-1|-
TGCAGCGTTAGTAATAACATCTTGAACACTGAAGCTTTCTTT
CSVSNNILNTEAFF
>-|TRBJ2-7|TRBV10-3|-
TGTGCCATCAGTGAGGGGACCACCTACGAGCAGTACTTC
CAISEGTTYEQYF
>-|TRBJ2-5|TRBV4-1|-
TGCGCCAGCAGCTCAAATGGGGGGGCCCGAGAGACCCAGTACTTC
CASSSNGGARETQYF
>-|TRBJ1-1|TRBV5-1|-
TGCGCCAGCAGCTTGGGCGGGGGCCTACGCACTGAAGCTTTCTTT
CASSLGGGLRTEAFF
>-|TRBJ2-7|TRBV5-6|-
TGTGCCAGCAGCTTCCGACAGGACTACGAGCAGTACTTC
CASSFRQDYEQYF
>-|TRBJ2-7|TRBV5-1|-
TGCGCCAGCAGCTTGGTTCAGGCCGGATCCTACGAGCAGTACTTC
CASSLVQAGSYEQYF
>-|TRBJ2-2|TRBV11-1|-
TGTGCCAGCAGCTTGTCAGGCACCGGGGAGCTGTTTTTT
CASSLSGTGELFF
>-|TRBJ2-7|TRBV29-1|TRBD2
TGCAGCGTTGTTGGGGCGAGCGGGGGTGTATACGAGCAGTACTTC
CSVVGASGGVYEQYF
>few|TRBJ2-4|TRBV2|TRBD2
TGTGCCAGCAGTACCCCGACTAGCGGGGGGCCTCGGGTTAACATTCAGTACTTC
CASSTPTSGGPRVNIQYF
>-|TRBJ2-7|TRBV6-1|TRBD1
TGTGCCAGCAGTGAAGAAGGGACAGGGGCTAGGAGCTCCTACGAGCAGTACTTC
CASSEEGTGARSSYEQYF
>-|TRBJ2-7|TRBV27|TRBD2
TGTGCCAGCAGTTTAACTAGCGGGGGCTACGAGCAGTACTTC
CASSLTSGGYEQYF
>-|TRBJ1-1|TRBV27|TRBD1
TGTGCCAGCAGCCCGACAGGGGTCACTGAAGCTTTCTTT
CASSPTGVTEAFF